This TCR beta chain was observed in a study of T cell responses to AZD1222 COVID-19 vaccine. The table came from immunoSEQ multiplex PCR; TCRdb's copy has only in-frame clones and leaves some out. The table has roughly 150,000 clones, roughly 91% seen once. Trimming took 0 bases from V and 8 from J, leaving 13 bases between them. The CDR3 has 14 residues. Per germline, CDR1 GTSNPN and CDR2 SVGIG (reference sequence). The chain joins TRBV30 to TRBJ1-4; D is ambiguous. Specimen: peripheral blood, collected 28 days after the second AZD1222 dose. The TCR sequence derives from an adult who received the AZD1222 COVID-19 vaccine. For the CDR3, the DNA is TGTGCCTGGAGTGTACCGGGAGTAGAGGAAAAACTGTTTTTT. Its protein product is CAWSVPGVEEKLFF. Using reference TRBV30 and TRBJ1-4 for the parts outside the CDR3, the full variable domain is SQTIHQWPATLVQPVGSPLSLECTVEGTSNPNLYWYRQAAGRGLQLLFYSVGIGQISSEVPQNLSASRPQDRQFILSSKKLLLSDSGFYLCAWSVPGVEEKLFFGSGTQLSVL.